This entry lists 10 T cell receptor beta chains sequenced from one sample in a study of cytomegalovirus exposure and HLA in healthy donors. 60 Vbeta and 13 Jbeta primers were used in PCR. Libraries were prepared by immunoSEQ multiplex PCR; TCRdb keeps only in-frame clonotypes and omits some of them. The table includes some 45,000 clones, around 90% detected once. Sequenced material: PBMCs. The receptors here all came from a woman between 40 and 50 years old in good health and CMV-seropositive.

This clone came up a few times. This chain links TRBV5-1 with TRBJ1-2; D is ambiguous. The ends were cut back, 0 bases at V and 7 bases at J, with 13 bases in the middle. The CDR3 covers 14 residues. Per the germline V gene, CDR1 is SGHRS and CDR2 is YFSETQ. For the CDR3, the DNA is TGCGCCAGCAGCTTGGAGTGGAGTTTCGGTGGCTACACCTTC. Translating it yields CASSLEWSFGGYTF.

The rearrangement uses TRBV7-2 and TRBJ2-5; 7 bases line up with TRBD2. CDR3 length: 16 residues. Germline CDR1 SGHTA, CDR2 FQGNSA. J was trimmed by 2 bases and V by 0 bases; bases with no gene match: 6. The CDR3 region has the DNA TGTGCCAGCAGCTTAGCGGCGGGAGCCTCGCAAGAGACCCAGTACTTC. Translation gives CASSLAAGASQETQYF.

The chain uses TRBV18 and TRBJ2-2; 8 bases line up with TRBD1. This CDR3 has 15 residues. Germline values: CDR1 KGHSH, CDR2 LQKENI. Trimming removed 6 bases from V and 1 base from J; junction bases left unmatched: 4. The CDR3: CASSPDRVNTGELFF. The CDR3 DNA follows: TGTGCCAGCTCCCCGGACAGGGTGAACACCGGGGAGCTGTTTTTT.

The V and J genes are TRBV28 and TRBJ2-7; 7 nucleotides match TRBD2. CDR1 and CDR2 from the germline V gene are MDHEN and SYDVKM. There are 13 residues in the CDR3. Losses at the gene ends were 6 bases for V and 2 bases for J; bases not matched to a gene: 4. DNA for the CDR3: TGTGCCAGCAGATCTAGCGGACCCTACGAGCAGTACTTC. Translation: CASRSSGPYEQYF.

The chain links TRBV10-2 to TRBJ2-7, with D possibly TRBD2 on 6 matching bases. V gave up 10 bases and J gave up 3 bases, with 16 bases separating them. The CDR3 is made up of 13 amino acids. CDR1 and CDR2 from the germline V gene are WSHSY and SAAADI. This CDR3 reads CATHPGENYEQYF. The CDR3 DNA reads as TGCGCCACCCACCCGGGGGAGAACTACGAGCAGTACTTC.

The chain carries TRBV27 and TRBJ2-1, with 11 positions matching TRBD2. V lost 1 base and J lost 9; bases outside the gene matches: 11. CDR1 MNHEY and CDR2 SMNVEV come from the germline V gene (reference sequence). This CDR3 is 17 amino acids long. The CDR3 region is CASSLFTSGRSYSEQFF. The CDR3 DNA reads TGTGCCAGCAGTTTATTTACTAGCGGGAGATCGTATAGTGAGCAGTTCTTC.

The chain couples TRBV28 to TRBJ2-7; the match to TRBD2 covers 9 bases. V was pared by 5 bases and J by 1 base, with 6 bases of the junction left unmatched. Germline loops: CDR1 MDHEN, CDR2 SYDVKM. The CDR3 is 15 residues long. CDR3 nucleotide sequence: TGTGCCAGCAGTACGCCTAGCGGGGTTTCCTACGAGCAGTACTTC. It specifies CASSTPSGVSYEQYF.

V and J are TRBV19 and TRBJ1-2; a possible D gene is TRBD1 (6 bases). Germline lookup yields CDR1 LNHDA and CDR2 SQIVND (reference sequence). CDR3 length equals 16 residues. The ends were cut back, 7 bases at V and 6 bases at J, with 24 bases in the middle. CDR3 nucleotide sequence: TGTGCCAGTACCTCCAGGGGTGTATGGCTCGGGGATGGCTACACCTTC. It specifies CASTSRGVWLGDGYTF.

The V and J genes are TRBV7-6 and TRBJ1-6; 8 nucleotides agree with TRBD1. J lost 10 bases, V lost 5 bases, and 7 bases had no gene match. This CDR3 has 14 amino acids. The germline V gene has CDR1 SGHVS and CDR2 FNYEAQ. The CDR3 nucleotides are TGTGCCAGCAGCGCGGCAGGGGGCGAATCACCCCTCCACTTT. Its translation is CASSAAGGESPLHF.

The chain has TRBV15 and TRBJ1-4; D possibly corresponds to TRBD1 (6 bases). V lost 0 bases and J 4 bases, leaving 9 bases between the germline ends. Germline V gives CDR1 LNHNV, CDR2 YYDKDF (reference sequence). The CDR3 loop spans 15 amino acids. CDR3 nucleotides: TGTGCCACCAGCAGAGAACAGGGCGGTAATGAAAAACTGTTTTTT. It specifies CATSREQGGNEKLFF. Full variable domain (missing parts from reference TRBV15 and TRBJ1-4): DAMVIQNPRYQVTQFGKPVTLSCSQTLNHNVMYWYQQKSSQAPKLLFHYYDKDFNNEADTPDNFQSRRPNTSFCFLDIRSPGLGDTAMYLCATSREQGGNEKLFFGSGTQLSVL.